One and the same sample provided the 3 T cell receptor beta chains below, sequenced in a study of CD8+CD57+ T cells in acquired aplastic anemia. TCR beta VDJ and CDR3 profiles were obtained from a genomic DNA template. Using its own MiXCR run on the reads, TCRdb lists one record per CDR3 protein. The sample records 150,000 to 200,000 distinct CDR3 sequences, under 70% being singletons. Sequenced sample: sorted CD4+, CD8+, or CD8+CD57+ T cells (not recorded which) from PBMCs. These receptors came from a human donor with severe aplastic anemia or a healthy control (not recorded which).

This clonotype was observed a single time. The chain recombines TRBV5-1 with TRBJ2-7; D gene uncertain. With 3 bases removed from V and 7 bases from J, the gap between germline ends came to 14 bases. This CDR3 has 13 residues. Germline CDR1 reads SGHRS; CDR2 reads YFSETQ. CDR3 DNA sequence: TGCGCCAGCAGCTCGCCCCCTGTCGGGGAGCAGTACTTC. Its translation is CASSSPPVGEQYF.

This CDR3 is CASSLVREAEAFF. The CDR3 DNA sequence: TGTGCCAGCAGCTTAGTTCGGGAGGCTGAAGCTTTCTTT. This chain uses TRBV7-9 with TRBJ1-1; D unresolved. CDR1 and CDR2 from the germline V gene are SEHNR and FQNEAQ (reference sequence). The CDR3 sequence is 13 residues long. V shed 1 base and J shed 6 bases, with 9 bases lying between them.

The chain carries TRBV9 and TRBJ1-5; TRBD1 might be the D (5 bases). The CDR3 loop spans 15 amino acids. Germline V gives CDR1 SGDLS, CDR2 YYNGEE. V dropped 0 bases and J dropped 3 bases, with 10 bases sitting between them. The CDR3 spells CASSVDGASNQPQHF. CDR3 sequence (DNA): TGTGCCAGCAGCGTAGATGGGGCCTCCAATCAGCCCCAGCATTTT.